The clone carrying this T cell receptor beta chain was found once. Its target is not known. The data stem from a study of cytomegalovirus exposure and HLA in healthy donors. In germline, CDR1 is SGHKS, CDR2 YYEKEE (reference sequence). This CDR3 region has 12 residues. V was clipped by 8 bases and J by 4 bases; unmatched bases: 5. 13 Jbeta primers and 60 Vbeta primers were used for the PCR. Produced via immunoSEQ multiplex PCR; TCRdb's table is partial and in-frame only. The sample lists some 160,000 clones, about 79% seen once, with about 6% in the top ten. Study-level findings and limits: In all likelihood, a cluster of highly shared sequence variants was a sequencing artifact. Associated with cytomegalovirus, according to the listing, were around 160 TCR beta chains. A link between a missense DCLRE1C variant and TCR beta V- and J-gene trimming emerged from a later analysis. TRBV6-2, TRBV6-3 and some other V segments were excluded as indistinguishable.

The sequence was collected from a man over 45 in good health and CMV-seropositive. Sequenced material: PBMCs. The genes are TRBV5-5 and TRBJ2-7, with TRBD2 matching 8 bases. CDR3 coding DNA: TGTGCCAGTTTTTCGGGGGGGTACGAGCAGTACTTC. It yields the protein CASFSGGYEQYF.